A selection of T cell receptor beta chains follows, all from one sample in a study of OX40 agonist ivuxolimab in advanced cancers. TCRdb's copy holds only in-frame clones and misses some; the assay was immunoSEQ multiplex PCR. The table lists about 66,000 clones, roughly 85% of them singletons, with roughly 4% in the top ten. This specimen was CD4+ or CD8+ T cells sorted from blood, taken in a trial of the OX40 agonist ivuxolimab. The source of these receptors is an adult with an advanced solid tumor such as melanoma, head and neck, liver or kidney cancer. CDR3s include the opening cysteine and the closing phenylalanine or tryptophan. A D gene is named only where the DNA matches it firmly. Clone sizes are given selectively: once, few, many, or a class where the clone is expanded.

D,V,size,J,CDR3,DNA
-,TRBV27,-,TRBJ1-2,CASSPWTIKNYGYTF,TGTGCCAGCAGTCCATGGACAATCAAAAACTATGGCTACACCTTC
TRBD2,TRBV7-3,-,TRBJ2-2,CASSSRPTSPFGTGELFF,TGTGCCAGCAGCTCGCGCCCGACTAGCCCCTTCGGCACCGGGGAGCTGTTTTTT
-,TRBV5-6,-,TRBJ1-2,CASSLGADDSLYGYTF,TGTGCCAGCAGCTTGGGGGCGGATGACTCCCTTTATGGCTACACCTTC
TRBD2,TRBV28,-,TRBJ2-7,CASSPSKAGPYEQYF,TGTGCCAGCAGCCCGTCAAAAGCGGGACCCTACGAGCAGTACTTC
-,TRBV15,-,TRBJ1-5,CATSRVGQPQHF,TGTGCCACCAGCAGAGTAGGTCAGCCCCAGCATTTT
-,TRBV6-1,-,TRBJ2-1,CASQGGAGEQFF,TGTGCCAGCCAAGGCGGGGCGGGCGAGCAGTTCTTC
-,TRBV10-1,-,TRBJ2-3,CASSRSTDTQYF,TGCGCCAGCAGTCGGAGCACAGATACGCAGTATTTT
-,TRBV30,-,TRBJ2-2,CAWSVGLNTGELFF,TGTGCCTGGAGTGTAGGACTGAACACCGGGGAGCTGTTTTTT
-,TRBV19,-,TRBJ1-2,CASTPQGRLGAYSYTF,TGTGCCAGTACCCCGCAGGGCCGACTCGGAGCTTATAGCTACACCTTC
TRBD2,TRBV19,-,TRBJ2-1,CASSILAGRGLNEQFF,TGTGCCAGTAGTATCCTAGCGGGCCGCGGTCTGAATGAGCAGTTCTTC
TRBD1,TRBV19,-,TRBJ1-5,CASRRTGDQPQHF,TGTGCCAGTAGAAGGACAGGGGACCAGCCCCAGCATTTT
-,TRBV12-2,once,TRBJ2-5,CASRRQGGRETQYF,TGTGCAAGTCGTCGACAGGGGGGGAGAGAGACCCAGTACTTC
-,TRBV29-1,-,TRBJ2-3,CSARGQVDTQYF,TGCAGCGCTCGGGGGCAGGTAGATACGCAGTATTTT
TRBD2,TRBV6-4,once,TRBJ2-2,CASAREGTGELFF,TGTGCCAGCGCCAGGGAGGGGACCGGGGAGCTGTTTTTT
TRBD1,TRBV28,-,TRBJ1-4,CASSLFGQGGEKLFF,TGTGCCAGCAGTTTATTCGGGCAGGGGGGTGAAAAACTGTTTTTT
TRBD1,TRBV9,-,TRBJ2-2,CASSRQGAGMAGELFF,TGTGCCAGCAGTAGACAGGGGGCGGGAATGGCCGGGGAGCTGTTTTTT
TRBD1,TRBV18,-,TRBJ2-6,CASSPRQGADGANVLTF,TGTGCCAGCTCACCCAGACAGGGGGCAGATGGGGCCAACGTCCTGACTTTC
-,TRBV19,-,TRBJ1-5,CATAGFLQPQHF,TGTGCCACCGCAGGGTTTCTTCAGCCCCAGCATTTT
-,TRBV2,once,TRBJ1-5,CASIFMENQPQHF,TGTGCCAGCATATTTATGGAAAATCAGCCCCAGCATTTT
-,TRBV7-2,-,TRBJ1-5,CASSLKFSVATQPQHF,TGTGCCAGCAGCTTAAAATTCTCCGTCGCAACTCAGCCCCAGCATTTT
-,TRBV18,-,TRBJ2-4,CASSPPQGLNIQYF,TGTGCCAGCTCACCACCCCAGGGTTTAAACATTCAGTACTTC
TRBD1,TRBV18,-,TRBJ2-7,CASSPTGYEQYF,TGTGCCAGCTCCCCGACAGGGTACGAGCAGTACTTC
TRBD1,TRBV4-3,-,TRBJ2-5,CASSYDREETQYF,TGCGCCAGCAGTTACGACAGGGAAGAGACCCAGTACTTC
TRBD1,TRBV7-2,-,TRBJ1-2,CASSLDNRGGDGYTF,TGTGCCAGCAGCTTAGATAACAGGGGCGGAGATGGCTACACCTTC
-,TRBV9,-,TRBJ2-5,CASSVGRRTEAQETQYF,TGTGCCAGCAGCGTAGGCCGGAGGACAGAAGCCCAAGAGACCCAGTACTTC
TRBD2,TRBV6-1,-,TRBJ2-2,CASSEIGLVSGELFF,TGTGCCAGCAGTGAGATAGGACTAGTGTCCGGGGAGCTGTTTTTT
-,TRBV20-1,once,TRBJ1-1,CSASDTEAFF,TGCAGTGCTAGCGACACTGAAGCTTTCTTT
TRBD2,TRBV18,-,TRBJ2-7,CASLKAGASYEQYF,TGTGCCAGCCTAAAAGCGGGAGCGTCCTACGAGCAGTACTTC
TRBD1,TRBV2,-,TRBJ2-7,CASRYDRGMGEQYF,TGTGCCAGCAGATATGACAGGGGGATGGGGGAGCAGTACTTC
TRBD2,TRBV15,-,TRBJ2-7,CATPVSEAGNYEQYF,TGTGCCACCCCTGTATCTGAAGCGGGAAACTACGAGCAGTACTTC
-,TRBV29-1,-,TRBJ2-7,CSVGSRGPYEQYF,TGCAGCGTGGGCTCTAGGGGCCCCTACGAGCAGTACTTC
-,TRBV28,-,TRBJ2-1,CASSLVVDFYNEQFF,TGTGCCAGCAGTTTAGTGGTGGATTTCTACAATGAGCAGTTCTTC
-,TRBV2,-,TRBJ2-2,CASSGNGELFF,TGTGCCAGCAGTGGAAACGGGGAGCTGTTTTTT
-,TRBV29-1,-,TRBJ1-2,CSVEQVTNYGYTF,TGCAGCGTTGAACAGGTCACTAACTATGGCTACACCTTC
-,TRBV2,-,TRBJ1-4,CASSEGTGLEKLFF,TGTGCCAGCAGCGAAGGCACAGGGCTTGAAAAACTGTTTTTT
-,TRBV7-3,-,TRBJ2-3,CASSLMGVEDTQYF,TGTGCCAGCAGCTTAATGGGGGTGGAGGATACGCAGTATTTT
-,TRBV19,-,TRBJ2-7,CASSPSLNSYEQYF,TGTGCCAGTAGTCCTAGTCTCAACTCCTACGAGCAGTACTTC
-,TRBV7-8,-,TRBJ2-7,CASSLVASTYEQYF,TGTGCCAGCAGCTTAGTAGCATCTACCTACGAGCAGTACTTC
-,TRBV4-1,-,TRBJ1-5,CASSQDLPGDNQPQHF,TGCGCCAGCAGCCAAGATCTACCGGGGGACAATCAGCCCCAGCATTTT
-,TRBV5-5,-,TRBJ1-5,CASSLEPRVMRQPQHF,TGTGCCAGCAGCTTGGAGCCCAGGGTGATGAGACAGCCCCAGCATTTT
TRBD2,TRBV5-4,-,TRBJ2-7,CASSRAGSSYEQYF,TGTGCCAGCAGCCGAGCGGGGAGCTCCTACGAGCAGTACTTC
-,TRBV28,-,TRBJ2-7,CASSLFPVLGQYYEQYF,TGTGCCAGCAGTTTGTTTCCTGTTCTTGGCCAGTACTACGAGCAGTACTTC
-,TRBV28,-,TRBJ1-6,CASTDLDGLSPLHF,TGTGCCAGCACTGACCTCGATGGCTTGTCACCCCTCCACTTT
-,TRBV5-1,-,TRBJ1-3,CASSPGLSGNTIYF,TGCGCCAGCAGCCCGGGACTCTCTGGAAACACCATATATTTT
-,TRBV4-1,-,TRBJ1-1,CASSRAGDTEAFF,TGCGCCAGCAGCCGGGCGGGGGACACTGAAGCTTTCTTT